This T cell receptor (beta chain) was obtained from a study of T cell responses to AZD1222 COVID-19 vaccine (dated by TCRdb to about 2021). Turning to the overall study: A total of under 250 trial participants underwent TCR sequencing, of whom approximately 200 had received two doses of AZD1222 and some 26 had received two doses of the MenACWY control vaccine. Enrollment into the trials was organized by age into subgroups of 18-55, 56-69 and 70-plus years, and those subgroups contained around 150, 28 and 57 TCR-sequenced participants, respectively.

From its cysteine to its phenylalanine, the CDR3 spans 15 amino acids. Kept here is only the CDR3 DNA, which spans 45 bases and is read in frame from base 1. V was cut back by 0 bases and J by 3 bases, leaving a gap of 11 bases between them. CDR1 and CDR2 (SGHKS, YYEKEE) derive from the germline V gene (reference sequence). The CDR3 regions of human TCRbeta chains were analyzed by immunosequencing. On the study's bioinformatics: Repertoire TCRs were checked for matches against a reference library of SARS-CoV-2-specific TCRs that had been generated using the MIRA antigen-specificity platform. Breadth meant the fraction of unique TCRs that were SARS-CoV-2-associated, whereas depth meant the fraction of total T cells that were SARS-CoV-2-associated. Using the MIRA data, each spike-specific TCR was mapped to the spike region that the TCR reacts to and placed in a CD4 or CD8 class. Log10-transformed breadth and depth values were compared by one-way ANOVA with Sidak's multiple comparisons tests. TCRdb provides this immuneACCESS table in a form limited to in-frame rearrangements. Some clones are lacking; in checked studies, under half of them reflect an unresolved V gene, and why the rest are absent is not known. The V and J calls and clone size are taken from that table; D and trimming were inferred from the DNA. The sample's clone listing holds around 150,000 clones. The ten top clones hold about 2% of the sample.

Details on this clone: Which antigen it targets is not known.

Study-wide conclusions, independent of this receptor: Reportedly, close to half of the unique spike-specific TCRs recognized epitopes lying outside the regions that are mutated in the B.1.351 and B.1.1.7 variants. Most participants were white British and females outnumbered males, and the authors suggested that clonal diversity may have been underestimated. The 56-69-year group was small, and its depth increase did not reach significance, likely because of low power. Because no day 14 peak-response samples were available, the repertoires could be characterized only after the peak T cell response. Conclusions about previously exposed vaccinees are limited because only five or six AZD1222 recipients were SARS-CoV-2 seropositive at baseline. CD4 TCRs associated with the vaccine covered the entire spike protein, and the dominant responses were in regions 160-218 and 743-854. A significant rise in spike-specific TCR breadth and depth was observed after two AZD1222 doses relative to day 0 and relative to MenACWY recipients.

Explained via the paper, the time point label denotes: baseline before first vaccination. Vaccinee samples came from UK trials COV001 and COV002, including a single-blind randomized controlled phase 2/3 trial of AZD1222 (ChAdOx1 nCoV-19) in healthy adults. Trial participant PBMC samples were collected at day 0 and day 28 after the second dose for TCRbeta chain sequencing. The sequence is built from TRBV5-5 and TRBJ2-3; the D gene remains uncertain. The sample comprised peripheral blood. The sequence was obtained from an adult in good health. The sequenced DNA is TGTGCCAGCAGCTTGGGGGATTGGCGGACAGATACGCAGTATTTT. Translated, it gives CASSLGDWRTDTQYF.